The next 13 T cell receptor beta chains were all read from a single sample in a study of shared clonotypes between healthy human individuals. Libraries were prepared by immunoSEQ multiplex PCR; TCRdb keeps only in-frame clonotypes and omits some of them. The sample lists about 2 million clones; approximately 94% were seen once. Positively selected for CCR7, the CD45RO-negative cells used as naive CD8 cells excluded terminally differentiated effector memory CD45RA+ cells. Sequences were obtained from naive CD8+ T cells sorted from blood. These receptor sequences come from a man younger than 30 in good health.

The chain joins TRBV19 to TRBJ2-1; tentatively, D is TRBD1 (6 bases). Germline V lookup: CDR1 LNHDA, CDR2 SQIVND (reference sequence). The CDR3 sequence is 14 residues long. The germline V and J ends were trimmed by 4 bases and 5 bases, with 12 bases remaining between them. CDR3 DNA: TGTGCCAGTAGTACCGGGACATTTAACAATGAGCAGTTCTTC. This translates into CASSTGTFNNEQFF. The full variable domain, its missing parts supplied by reference TRBV19 and TRBJ2-1, is DGGITQSPKYLFRKEGQNVTLSCEQNLNHDAMYWYRQDPGQGLRLIYYSQIVNDFQKGDIAEGYSVSREKKESFPLTVTSAQKNPTAFYLCASSTGTFNNEQFFGPGTRLTVL.

The V and J genes are TRBV27 and TRBJ2-1; TRBD2 matches at 15 bases. V trimming: 4 bases; J trimming: 9 bases; junction bases outside the gene matches: 7. This CDR3 region has 16 residues. Per the germline V gene, CDR1 is MNHEY and CDR2 is SMNVEV (reference sequence). Written as DNA, the CDR3 is TGTGCCAGCAGTTCCGGACTAGCGGGAGGGGGAGGTGAGCAGTTCTTC. Protein: CASSSGLAGGGGEQFF.

This chain uses TRBV14 with TRBJ2-7; 11 positions match TRBD2. The CDR3 contains 16 residues. From germline, CDR1 is SGHDN and CDR2 FVKESK. V shed 1 base and J 2 bases; nucleotides not matched to a gene: 4. The CDR3 bases are TGTGCCAGCAGCCAAGTTGGACTAGCGGGTGCCTACGAGCAGTACTTC. Protein product: CASSQVGLAGAYEQYF.

This clone was seen only once. V gene TRBV27 combines with J gene TRBJ2-3; 9 bases map to TRBD1. There are 16 residues in the CDR3. Germline CDR1 and CDR2: MNHEY and SMNVEV (reference sequence). With 2 bases clipped from V and 2 bases from J, the junction kept 5 bases outside the gene matches. The CDR3 nucleotides read TGTGCCAGCAGTTTAACTAGGACAGGGGCCACAGATACGCAGTATTTT. As protein: CASSLTRTGATDTQYF.

This sequence joins TRBV6-1 and TRBJ2-7, with 7 bases identical to TRBD2. The CDR3 runs 14 residues. CDR1 and CDR2 from the germline V gene are MNHNS and SASEGT. Trimming took 2 bases from V and 1 from J; bases not matched to a gene: 2. The CDR3 is CASSEPSGSYEQYF. CDR3 nucleotides: TGTGCCAGCAGTGAACCTAGCGGATCCTACGAGCAGTACTTC.

The rearrangement uses TRBV4-1 and TRBJ1-2, with a tentative D call TRBD1 (5 bases). CDR1 and CDR2 (germline): MGHRA, YSYEKL. The V gene lost 4 bases and the J gene lost 4 bases, with 13 bases spanning the gap. The CDR3 contains 14 residues. CDR3 region: CASSPRDGSYGYTF. CDR3 bases: TGCGCCAGCAGCCCCCGGGACGGAAGCTATGGCTACACCTTC.

This rearrangement joins TRBV19 to TRBJ1-6; D not resolved. Germline V gene lookup returns CDR1 LNHDA and CDR2 SQIVND (reference sequence). Deletions cut 2 bases from V and 6 bases from J, with 17 bases between. The CDR3 contains 17 residues. This CDR3 is CASSIYQDALLNSPLHF. CDR3 nucleotide sequence: TGTGCCAGTAGTATATACCAGGATGCGCTTCTTAATTCACCCCTCCACTTT.

V usage is TRBV19 and J usage is TRBJ1-2; 9 bases are shared with TRBD1. The CDR3 covers 14 residues. J gave up 4 bases and V 3 bases, and 3 bases lay outside the gene matches. The germline V gene encodes CDR1 LNHDA and CDR2 SQIVND (reference sequence). DNA for the CDR3: TGTGCCAGTAGTATTGGGACAGGGACCTATGGCTACACCTTC. Amino acids: CASSIGTGTYGYTF.

The chain recombines TRBV19 with TRBJ1-4; no firm D call. CDR3 size: 17 residues. The V end was cut by 3 bases, the J end by 2 bases, with 16 bases between. Germline V gene lookup returns CDR1 LNHDA and CDR2 SQIVND (reference sequence). CDR3 sequence: CASSMGAPLQTNEKLFF. CDR3 coding DNA: TGTGCCAGTAGTATGGGTGCTCCGCTACAGACTAATGAAAAACTGTTTTTT.

The V and J genes are TRBV7-9 and TRBJ1-1; no definite D call. With 1 base removed from V and 0 bases from J, the gap between germline ends came to 15 bases. Germline V gene sequence: CDR1 SEHNR, CDR2 FQNEAQ (reference sequence). The length of the CDR3 is 17 residues. CDR3 sequence (DNA): TGTGCCAGCAGCTTAGTTGGGGTAGGTGTCCTGAACACTGAAGCTTTCTTT. Translated: CASSLVGVGVLNTEAFF.

The chain combines TRBV30 with TRBJ2-1; 13 positions agree with TRBD2. Unmatched junction bases numbered 14, after V lost 0 bases and J lost 9 bases. The length of the CDR3 is 18 residues. Germline V CDR1 and CDR2: GTSNPN, SVGIG (reference sequence). Here the CDR3 reads CAWSVLPSRTSGSGEQFF. DNA for the CDR3: TGTGCCTGGAGTGTCCTCCCATCGAGGACTAGCGGGAGTGGTGAGCAGTTCTTC.

About this clone: The sample holds other DNA sequences that translate to the same CDR3. Here the CDR3 reads CASSLGQGGYGYTF. The CDR3 DNA follows: TGCGCCAGCAGCTTGGGCCAGGGGGGCTATGGCTACACCTTC. The V gene is TRBV5-1, the J gene TRBJ1-2, with 7 bases that match TRBD1. V shed 0 bases and J 4 bases; nucleotides not matched to a gene: 3. The germline CDR1 and CDR2 sequences are SGHRS and YFSETQ. The CDR3 totals 14 residues.

The gene calls are TRBV9 and TRBJ2-7; the D call may be TRBD1 or TRBD2 (6 bases each). The CDR3 is 15 amino acids. The V end was cut by 0 bases, the J end by 3 bases, with 13 bases between. The germline gives CDR1 SGDLS, CDR2 YYNGEE. The CDR3 DNA sequence: TGTGCCAGCAGCGTAGAAGGGGGGAATTTCTACGAGCAGTACTTC. Its protein product is CASSVEGGNFYEQYF.